This is a list of T cell receptor beta chains from one sample in a study of cytomegalovirus exposure and HLA in healthy donors. Produced via immunoSEQ multiplex PCR; TCRdb's table is partial and in-frame only. The data contain about 200,000 clones, just under 70% of them seen just once; the ten biggest clones take up 2.6%. Sequenced input: PBMCs. The origin of the receptors is a man aged 40-49 years in good health and CMV-seropositive. The CDR3 runs from the conserved cysteine through the conserved F or W. A D gene is named only where the DNA matches it firmly.

CDR3,J,D,V
CASTAGPPEEAFF,TRBJ1-1,.,TRBV6-6
CASSNRVRNTEAFF,TRBJ1-1,.,TRBV28
CASSYNSGDQETQYF,TRBJ2-5,.,TRBV7-6
CASSLGLQETQYF,TRBJ2-5,.,TRBV5-6
CASSAADRGPFF,TRBJ1-2,TRBD1,TRBV9
CASSLTDYEQYF,TRBJ2-7,.,TRBV5-6
CASSLGASTDTQYF,TRBJ2-3,.,TRBV27
CASSLTGTAFSYYGYTF,TRBJ1-2,TRBD1,TRBV7-2
CASSEGDRGPSNYGYTF,TRBJ1-2,TRBD1,TRBV2
CASSLEGRDEKLFF,TRBJ1-4,.,TRBV5-5
CASSNGPGAGGYTF,TRBJ1-2,.,TRBV6-5
CASRSTANTEAFF,TRBJ1-1,.,TRBV6-5
CASKTGPYNEQFF,TRBJ2-1,.,TRBV2
CASRDREDTQYF,TRBJ2-3,TRBD1,TRBV5-1
CASSRQGEGYGYTF,TRBJ1-2,TRBD1,TRBV2
CASNPGRWDYTF,TRBJ1-2,.,TRBV2
CASSQDNSGNQPQHF,TRBJ1-5,.,TRBV4-1
CASSLVVSRGASEAFF,TRBJ1-1,.,TRBV5-1
CASSRLRDRNTEAFF,TRBJ1-1,TRBD1,TRBV4-2
CASSQSTVTDTQYF,TRBJ2-3,.,TRBV16
CAISESWGGKSRDRDHEQYF,TRBJ2-7,TRBD1,TRBV10-3
CASSPWSDTIYF,TRBJ1-3,.,TRBV5-5
CASSQAGTGGPYEQYF,TRBJ2-7,TRBD1,TRBV4-2
CASSLDTGDGYTF,TRBJ1-2,TRBD1,TRBV5-5
CASSLLRGERNRYEQYF,TRBJ2-7,TRBD2,TRBV7-2
CASSVRSGGASGELFF,TRBJ2-2,TRBD2,TRBV9
CASSHPGAPKAFF,TRBJ1-1,.,TRBV4-2
CASTLSGNQPQHF,TRBJ1-5,.,TRBV7-2
CASSLVSGTGVTEQYF,TRBJ2-7,TRBD1,TRBV5-1
CASSSEGRGGETQYF,TRBJ2-5,TRBD2,TRBV28
CSASVYNEQFF,TRBJ2-1,.,TRBV20-1
CASSLEGAGETQYF,TRBJ2-5,TRBD1,TRBV6-1
CASSFSSSSFTGELFF,TRBJ2-2,.,TRBV28
CASSFGVAAGYTF,TRBJ1-2,.,TRBV5-6
CASNPDSSYEQYF,TRBJ2-7,.,TRBV6-6
CASSLTQGSEAFF,TRBJ1-1,.,TRBV27
CSSSPATSGGPQPQHF,TRBJ1-5,.,TRBV7-9
CASSATGGYVDTQYF,TRBJ2-3,TRBD1,TRBV7-3
CASRKTRGTGTYEQYF,TRBJ2-7,TRBD1,TRBV19
CASSYGRGNYGYTF,TRBJ1-2,TRBD1,TRBV27
CASSRFTSGFSTDTQYF,TRBJ2-3,TRBD2,TRBV4-1
CASSLLPYNEQFF,TRBJ2-1,.,TRBV27
CASRGLAGGYEQYF,TRBJ2-7,TRBD2,TRBV2
CASSRGSWGTQYF,TRBJ2-5,.,TRBV25-1
CASLGRGWAEAFF,TRBJ1-1,.,TRBV2
CATRRDSSYEQYF,TRBJ2-7,.,TRBV5-1
CASSRTERNTIYF,TRBJ1-3,.,TRBV2
CASSFRGLSAADTQYF,TRBJ2-3,.,TRBV28
CASSPRTGGYSGANVLTF,TRBJ2-6,TRBD1,TRBV19
CASSREASGDGYTF,TRBJ1-2,.,TRBV11-2
CASSEGPYDTGELFF,TRBJ2-2,.,TRBV6-1
CASSLSGTDNSPLHF,TRBJ1-6,TRBD1,TRBV5-1
CASSPEGVNYGYTF,TRBJ1-2,.,TRBV18
CASSVGGTNYGYTF,TRBJ1-2,.,TRBV9
CASSDRAGGPQHF,TRBJ1-5,.,TRBV25-1
CAIQDKAPDPRAEAFF,TRBJ1-1,.,TRBV2
CASSLYFVTGTEAFF,TRBJ1-1,.,TRBV7-9
CASSRRGNTEAFF,TRBJ1-1,.,TRBV6-6
CASSEVAFLTDQPQHF,TRBJ1-5,.,TRBV6-1